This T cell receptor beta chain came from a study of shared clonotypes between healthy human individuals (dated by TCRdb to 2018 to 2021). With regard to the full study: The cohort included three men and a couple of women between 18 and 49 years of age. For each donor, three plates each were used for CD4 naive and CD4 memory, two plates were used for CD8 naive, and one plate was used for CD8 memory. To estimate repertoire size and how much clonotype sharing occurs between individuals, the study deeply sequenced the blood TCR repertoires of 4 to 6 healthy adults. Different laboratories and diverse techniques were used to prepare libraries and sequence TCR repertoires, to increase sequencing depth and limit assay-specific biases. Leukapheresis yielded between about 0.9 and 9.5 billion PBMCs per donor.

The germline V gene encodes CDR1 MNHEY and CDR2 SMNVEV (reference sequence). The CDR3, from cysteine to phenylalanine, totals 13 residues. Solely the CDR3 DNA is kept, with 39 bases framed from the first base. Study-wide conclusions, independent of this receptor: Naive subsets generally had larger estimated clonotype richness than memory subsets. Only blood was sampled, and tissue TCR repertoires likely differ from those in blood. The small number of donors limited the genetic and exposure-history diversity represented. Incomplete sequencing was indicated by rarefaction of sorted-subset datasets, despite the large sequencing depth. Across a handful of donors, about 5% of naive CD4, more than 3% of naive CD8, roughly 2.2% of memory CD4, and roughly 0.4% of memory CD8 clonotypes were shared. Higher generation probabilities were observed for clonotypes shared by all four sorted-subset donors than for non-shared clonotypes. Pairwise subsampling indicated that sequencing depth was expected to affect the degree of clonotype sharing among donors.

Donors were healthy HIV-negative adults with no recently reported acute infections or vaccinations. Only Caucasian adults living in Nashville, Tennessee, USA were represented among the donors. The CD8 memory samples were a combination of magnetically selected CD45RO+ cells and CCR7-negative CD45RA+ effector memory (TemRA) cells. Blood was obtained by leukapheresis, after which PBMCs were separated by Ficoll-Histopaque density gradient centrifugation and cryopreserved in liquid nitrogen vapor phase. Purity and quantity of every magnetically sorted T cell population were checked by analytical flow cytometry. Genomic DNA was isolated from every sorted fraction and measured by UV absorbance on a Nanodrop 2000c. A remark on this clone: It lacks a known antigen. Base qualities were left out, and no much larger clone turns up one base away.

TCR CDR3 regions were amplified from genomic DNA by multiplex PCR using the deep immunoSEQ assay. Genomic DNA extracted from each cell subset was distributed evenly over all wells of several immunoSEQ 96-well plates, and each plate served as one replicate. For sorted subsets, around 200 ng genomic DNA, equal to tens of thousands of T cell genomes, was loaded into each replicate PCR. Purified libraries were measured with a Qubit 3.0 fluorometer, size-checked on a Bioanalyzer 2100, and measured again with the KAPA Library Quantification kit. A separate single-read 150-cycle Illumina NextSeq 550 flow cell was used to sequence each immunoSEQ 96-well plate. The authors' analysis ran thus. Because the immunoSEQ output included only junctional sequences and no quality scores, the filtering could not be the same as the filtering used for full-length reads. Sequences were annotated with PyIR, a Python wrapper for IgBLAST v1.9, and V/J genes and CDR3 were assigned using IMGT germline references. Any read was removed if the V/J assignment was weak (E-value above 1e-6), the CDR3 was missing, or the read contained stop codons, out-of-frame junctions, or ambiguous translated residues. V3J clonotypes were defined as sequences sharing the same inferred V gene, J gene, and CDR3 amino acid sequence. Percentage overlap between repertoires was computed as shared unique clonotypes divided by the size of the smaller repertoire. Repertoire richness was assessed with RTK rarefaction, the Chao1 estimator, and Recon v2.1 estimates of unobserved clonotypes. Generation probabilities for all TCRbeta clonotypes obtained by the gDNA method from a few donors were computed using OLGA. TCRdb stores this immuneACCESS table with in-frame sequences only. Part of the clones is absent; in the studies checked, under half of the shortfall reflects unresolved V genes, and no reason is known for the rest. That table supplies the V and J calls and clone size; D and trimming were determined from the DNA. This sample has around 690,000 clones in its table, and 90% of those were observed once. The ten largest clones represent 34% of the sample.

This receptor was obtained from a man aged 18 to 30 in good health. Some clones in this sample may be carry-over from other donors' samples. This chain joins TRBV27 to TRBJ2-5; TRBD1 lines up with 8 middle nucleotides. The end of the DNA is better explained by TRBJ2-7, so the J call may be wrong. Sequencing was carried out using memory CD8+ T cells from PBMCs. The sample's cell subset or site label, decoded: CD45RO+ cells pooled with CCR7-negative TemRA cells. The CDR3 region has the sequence CASSTGGSYEQYF. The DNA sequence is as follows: TGTGCCAGCAGTACAGGGGGCTCCTACGAGCAGTACTTC.